Below, 18 T cell receptor beta chains from the same sample are listed, as sequenced in a study of identical twins. From the 5' RACE reads, TCRdb called clonotypes with MiXCR, one entry per CDR3 protein. Of 500,000 or so distinct CDR3 sequences in the sample, approximately 14% were seen once. The sample was also linked to a second study, of yellow fever vaccine responses in identical twins.

The sample was CD4+ T cells sorted from blood. These receptors all come from a woman between 18 and 29 years old in good health.

The chain uses TRBV18 and TRBJ2-2; D not resolved. The germline CDR1 and CDR2 sequences are KGHSH and LQKENI. The V gene lost 3 bases and the J gene lost 6 bases, with 11 bases spanning the gap. This CDR3 contains 14 residues. The CDR3 reads CASSPTGRAGELFF. DNA for the CDR3: TGTGCCAGCTCACCCACTGGACGAGCCGGGGAGCTGTTTTTT.

The V and J genes are TRBV18 and TRBJ1-1; D is possibly TRBD1 (6 bases). The CDR3 has 11 amino acids. Trimming shortened V by 8 bases and J by 8 bases, and 12 bases separated the two germline ends. Germline values: CDR1 KGHSH, CDR2 LQKENI. Here the CDR3 reads CASGGGPEAFF. Here the CDR3 DNA reads TGTGCCAGCGGCGGGGGGCCAGAAGCTTTCTTT. The full variable domain, in which reference TRBV18 and TRBJ1-1 provide the parts outside the CDR3, is NAGVMQNPRHLVRRRGQEARLRCSPMKGHSHVYWYRQLPEEGLKFMVYLQKENIIDESGMPKERFSAEFPKEGPSILRIQQVVRGDSAAYFCASGGGPEAFFGQGTRLTVV.

The chain carries TRBV28 and TRBJ2-2; D remains ambiguous. Germline V gene data show CDR1 as MDHEN and CDR2 as SYDVKM. CDR3 length: 14 amino acids. Trimming stripped 5 bases from V and 2 bases from J, with 9 bases between. CDR3 in amino acids: CASSLDVNTGELFF. CDR3 DNA sequence: TGTGCCAGCAGTCTGGACGTCAACACCGGGGAGCTGTTTTTT.

This clonotype appeared many times. The V call is TRBV20-1, the J call TRBJ1-4, with D unclear. Trimming cost V 6 bases and J 3 bases, with 11 bases left between them. The germline V gene encodes CDR1 DFQATT and CDR2 SNEGSKA (reference sequence). The CDR3 has 13 amino acids. This chain's CDR3 is CSALGLSNEKLFF. The CDR3, as DNA: TGCAGTGCCCTGGGCTTATCTAATGAAAAACTGTTTTTT.

Only a few counts were recorded for this clonotype. Its ends do not fully match the called genes, so a read error is possible. The gene calls are TRBV10-3 and TRBJ2-5; D unclear. Germline loops: CDR1 ENHRY, CDR2 SYGVKD. There are 11 residues in the CDR3. CDR3 sequence reads: CAISSGLERVF. The CDR3 nucleotides read TGTGCCATCAGTTCCGGGCTCGAGCGTGTTTTC.

The V call is TRBV11-2, the J call TRBJ2-3; D is perhaps TRBD2 (6 bases). The CDR3 is made up of 15 amino acids. CDR1 SGHAT and CDR2 FQNNGV come from the germline V gene. Trimming removed 1 base at V and 1 base at J, with 9 bases between. For the CDR3, the DNA is TGTGCCAGCAGCTTAGGGAGGGCCGGCACAGATACGCAGTATTTT. This gives the protein CASSLGRAGTDTQYF.

This chain uses TRBV18 with TRBJ2-7; perhaps TRBD1 as D (6 bases). Germline CDR1 reads KGHSH; CDR2 reads LQKENI. V was clipped by 1 base and J by 3 bases, with 13 bases between them. CDR3 size: 15 residues. The CDR3 nucleotides are TGTGCCAGCTCACCACAGGACAGTCGGATCTACGAGCAGTACTTC. It specifies CASSPQDSRIYEQYF.

Only a few counts were recorded for this clonotype. The chain combines TRBV20-1 with TRBJ2-7; D possibly corresponds to TRBD1 (6 bases). The germline gives CDR1 DFQATT, CDR2 SNEGSKA (reference sequence). The CDR3 length is 14 residues. The V end was cut by 2 bases, the J end by 2 bases, with 13 bases between. CDR3 in DNA: TGCAGTGCTAGACCGGGACACAAGCCCTACGAGCAGTACTTC. Translating gives CSARPGHKPYEQYF.

The CDR3 reads CAWSVATGNQPQHF. DNA for the CDR3: TGTGCCTGGAGTGTCGCGACGGGTAATCAGCCCCAGCATTTT. The rearrangement uses TRBV30 and TRBJ1-5, with D unclear. The V end lost 0 bases, the J end lost 4 bases, and 10 bases lay between the germline ends. This CDR3 is built from 14 residues. Germline V gene data show CDR1 as GTSNPN and CDR2 as SVGIG (reference sequence).

The V and J genes are TRBV18 and TRBJ2-5; D may be TRBD2 (5 bases). Looked up from germline, CDR1 is KGHSH and CDR2 is LQKENI. CDR3 length equals 14 residues. Trimming shortened V by 3 bases and J by 2 bases, and 10 bases separated the two germline ends. CDR3 amino acids: CASSPRTQQETQYF. Written as DNA, the CDR3 is TGTGCCAGCTCACCGCGGACTCAACAAGAGACCCAGTACTTC.

This clonotype was recorded a few times. This chain links TRBV12-3 or TRBV12-4 with TRBJ2-7; TRBD1 aligns across 8 bases. There are 14 residues in the CDR3. Trimming at V came to 6 bases and at J to 5 bases, leaving 9 bases not matched to a gene. The CDR3 nucleotides read TGTGCCAGCAGGGCAGGGCAGGGGGCCCACGAGCAGTACTTC. It specifies CASRAGQGAHEQYF.

This clonotype was counted between two and nine times. This chain connects TRBV7-8 to TRBJ2-7; 9 bases match TRBD2. Germline trimming cut 4 bases from V and 3 bases from J; bases unmatched to any gene: 7. Germline V gene lookup returns CDR1 SGHVS and CDR2 FQNEAQ. The CDR3 is 15 residues long. The chain's CDR3 is CASSSQAGGNYEQYF. CDR3 nucleotide sequence: TGTGCCAGCAGCTCCCAAGCGGGAGGTAACTACGAGCAGTACTTC.

The J gene is TRBJ2-2, the V gene TRBV21-1. TRBV21-1 is an annotated pseudogene. CDR3 length: 15 amino acids. The CDR3 DNA reads TGTGCCAGCAGCAAGGCGGGAAGTAGCACCGGGGAGCTGTTTTTT. Its translation is CASSKAGSSTGELFF.

This clonotype appeared many times. The CDR3 is CASREGNQPQHF. CDR3 sequence (DNA): TGTGCCAGCAGAGAGGGGAATCAGCCCCAGCATTTT. The V and J genes are TRBV12-3 or TRBV12-4 and TRBJ1-5, with D perhaps matching TRBD1 (5 bases). The CDR3 consists of 12 residues. The V gene lost 6 bases and the J gene lost 4 bases, with 7 bases spanning the gap.

The CDR3 reads CASTYPGLAGNGELFF. The CDR3 DNA reads as TGTGCCAGCACCTACCCGGGACTAGCGGGAAACGGGGAGCTGTTTTTT. This rearrangement joins TRBV28 to TRBJ2-2, with 13 bases lining up with TRBD2. With 7 bases clipped from V and 7 bases from J, the junction kept 9 bases outside the gene matches. The CDR3 extends over 16 amino acids. CDR1 and CDR2 (germline): MDHEN, SYDVKM.

This clonotype was seen repeatedly, ten times or more. The CDR3 sequence: CASSKDGTESDYEQYF. Here the CDR3 DNA reads TGTGCCAGCAGCAAAGATGGGACAGAGAGTGATTACGAGCAGTACTTC. The genes are TRBV21-1 and TRBJ2-7; TRBD1, the table's D call, lacks a check against the DNA. TRBV21-1 is annotated as a pseudogene. This CDR3 contains 16 residues.

This clonotype was counted ten times or more. V is TRBV12-3 or TRBV12-4 and J is TRBJ2-1; 7 bases agree with TRBD1. V lost 4 bases and J lost 7; bases outside the gene matches: 13. The CDR3 covers 16 residues. The CDR3 nucleotides are TGTGCCAGCAGTTCAACAGGGGAAATTTCGAAGAATGAGCAGTTCTTC. It specifies CASSSTGEISKNEQFF.

This chain joins TRBV28 and TRBJ2-1; 12 bases are a match to TRBD2. CDR1 MDHEN and CDR2 SYDVKM come from the germline V gene. J was trimmed by 7 bases and V by 5 bases; bases with no gene match: 12. The CDR3 runs to 17 residues. The CDR3 sequence is CASSRLAGARGGNEQFF. As DNA, the CDR3 is TGTGCCAGCAGTCGACTAGCGGGAGCGCGCGGAGGAAATGAGCAGTTCTTC.